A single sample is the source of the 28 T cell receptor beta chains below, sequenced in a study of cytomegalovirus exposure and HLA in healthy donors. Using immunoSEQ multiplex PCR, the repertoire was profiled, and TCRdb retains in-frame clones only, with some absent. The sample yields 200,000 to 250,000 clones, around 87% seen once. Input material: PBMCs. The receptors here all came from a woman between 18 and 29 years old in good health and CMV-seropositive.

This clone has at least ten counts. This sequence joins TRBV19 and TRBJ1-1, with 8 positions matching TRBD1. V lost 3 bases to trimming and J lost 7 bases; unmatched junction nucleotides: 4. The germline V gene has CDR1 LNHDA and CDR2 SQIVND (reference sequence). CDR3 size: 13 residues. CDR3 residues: CASSIRGPGEAFF. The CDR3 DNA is TGTGCCAGTAGTATCAGGGGGCCAGGTGAAGCTTTCTTT. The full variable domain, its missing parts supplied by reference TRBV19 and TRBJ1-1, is DGGITQSPKYLFRKEGQNVTLSCEQNLNHDAMYWYRQDPGQGLRLIYYSQIVNDFQKGDIAEGYSVSREKKESFPLTVTSAQKNPTAFYLCASSIRGPGEAFFGQGTRLTVV.

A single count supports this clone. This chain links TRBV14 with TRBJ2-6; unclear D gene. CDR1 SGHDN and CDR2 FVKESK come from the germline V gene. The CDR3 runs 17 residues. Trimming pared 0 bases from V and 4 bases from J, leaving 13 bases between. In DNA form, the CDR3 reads TGTGCCAGCAGCCAAGATTCAAGGAGAGGAGGGGCCAACGTCCTGACTTTC. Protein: CASSQDSRRGGANVLTF.

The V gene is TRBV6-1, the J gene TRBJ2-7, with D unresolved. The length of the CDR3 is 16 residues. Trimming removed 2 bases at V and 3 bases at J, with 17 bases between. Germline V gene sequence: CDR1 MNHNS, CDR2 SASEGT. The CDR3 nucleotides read TGTGCCAGCAGTGAATGGGCAGGTAAATTCAGCTACGAGCAGTACTTC. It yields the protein CASSEWAGKFSYEQYF.

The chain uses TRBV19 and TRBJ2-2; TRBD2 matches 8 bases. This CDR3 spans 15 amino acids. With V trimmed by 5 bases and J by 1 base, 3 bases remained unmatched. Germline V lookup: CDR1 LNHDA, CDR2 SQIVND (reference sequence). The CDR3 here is CASSYAGGNTGELFF. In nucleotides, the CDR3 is TGTGCCAGTAGTTATGCGGGAGGGAACACCGGGGAGCTGTTTTTT.

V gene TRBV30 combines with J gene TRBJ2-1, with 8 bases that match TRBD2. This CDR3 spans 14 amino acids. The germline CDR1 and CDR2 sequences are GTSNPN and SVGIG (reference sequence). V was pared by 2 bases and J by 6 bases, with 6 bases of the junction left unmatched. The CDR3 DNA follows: TGTGCCTGGAGTTCTGGCGGGAGGATCAATGAGCAGTTCTTC. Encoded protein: CAWSSGGRINEQFF.

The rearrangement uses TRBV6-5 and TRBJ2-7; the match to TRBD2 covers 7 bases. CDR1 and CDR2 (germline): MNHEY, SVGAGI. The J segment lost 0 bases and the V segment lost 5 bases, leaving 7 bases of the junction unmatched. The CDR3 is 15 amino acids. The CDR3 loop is CASSPAGGSSYEQYF. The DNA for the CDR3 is TGTGCCAGCAGTCCCGCCGGCGGGAGCTCCTACGAGCAGTACTTC.

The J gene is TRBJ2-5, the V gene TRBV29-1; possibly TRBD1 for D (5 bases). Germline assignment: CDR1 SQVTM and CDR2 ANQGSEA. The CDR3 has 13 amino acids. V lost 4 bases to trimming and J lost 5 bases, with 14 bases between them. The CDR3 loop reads CSVVRAGRETQYF. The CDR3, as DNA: TGCAGCGTTGTCAGGGCAGGGCGGGAGACCCAGTACTTC.

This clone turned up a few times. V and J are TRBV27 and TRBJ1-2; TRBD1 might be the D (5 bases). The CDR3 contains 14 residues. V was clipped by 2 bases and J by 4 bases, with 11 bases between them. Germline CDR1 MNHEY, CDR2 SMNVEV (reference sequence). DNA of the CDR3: TGTGCCAGCAGTTTAAGGTGGGACTCCTATGGCTACACCTTC. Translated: CASSLRWDSYGYTF.

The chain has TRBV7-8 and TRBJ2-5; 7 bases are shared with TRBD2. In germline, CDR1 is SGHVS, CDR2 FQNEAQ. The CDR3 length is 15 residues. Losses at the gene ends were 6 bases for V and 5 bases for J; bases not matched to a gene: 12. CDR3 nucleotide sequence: TGTGCCAGCAGTTCTCCGGCACTAGCGCCGGAGACCCAGTACTTC. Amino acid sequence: CASSSPALAPETQYF.

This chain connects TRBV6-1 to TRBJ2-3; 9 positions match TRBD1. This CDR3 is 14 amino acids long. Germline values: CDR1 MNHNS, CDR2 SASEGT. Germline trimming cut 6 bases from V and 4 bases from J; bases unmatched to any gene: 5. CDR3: CASRVTGGADTQYF. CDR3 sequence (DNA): TGTGCCAGCAGGGTTACAGGGGGCGCAGATACGCAGTATTTT.

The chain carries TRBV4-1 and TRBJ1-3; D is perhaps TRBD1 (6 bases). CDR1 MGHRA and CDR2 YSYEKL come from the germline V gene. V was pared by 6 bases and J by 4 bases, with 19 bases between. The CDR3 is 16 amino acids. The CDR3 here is CASRPRGGETGNTIYF. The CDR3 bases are TGCGCCAGCAGGCCCCGGGGGGGCGAGACCGGAAACACCATATATTTT.

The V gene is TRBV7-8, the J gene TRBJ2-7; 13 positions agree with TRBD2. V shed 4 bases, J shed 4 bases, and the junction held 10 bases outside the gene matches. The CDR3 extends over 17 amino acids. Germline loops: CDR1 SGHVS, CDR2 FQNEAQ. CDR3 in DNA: TGTGCCAGCAGCTCCGGAGGGACTAGCGGGAAGAAATACGAGCAGTACTTC. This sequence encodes CASSSGGTSGKKYEQYF.

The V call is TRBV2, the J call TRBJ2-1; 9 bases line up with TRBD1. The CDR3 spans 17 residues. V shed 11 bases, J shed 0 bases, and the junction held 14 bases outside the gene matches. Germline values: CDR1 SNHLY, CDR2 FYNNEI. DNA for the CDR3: TGTGCCGAGCATGGGACAGGGAATCGAGGCTCCTACAATGAGCAGTTCTTC. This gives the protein CAEHGTGNRGSYNEQFF.

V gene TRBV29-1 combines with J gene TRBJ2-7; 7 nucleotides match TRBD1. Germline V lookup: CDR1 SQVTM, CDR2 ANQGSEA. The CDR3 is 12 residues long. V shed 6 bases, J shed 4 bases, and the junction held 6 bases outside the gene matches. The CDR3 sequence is CSVRTGTYEQYF. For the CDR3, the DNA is TGCAGCGTCCGGACAGGTACTTACGAGCAGTACTTC.

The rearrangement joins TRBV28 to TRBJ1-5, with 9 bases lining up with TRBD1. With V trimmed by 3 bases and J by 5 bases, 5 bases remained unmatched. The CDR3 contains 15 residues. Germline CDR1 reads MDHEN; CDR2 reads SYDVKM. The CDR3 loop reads CASSFGDRDDQPQHF. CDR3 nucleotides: TGTGCCAGCAGTTTCGGGGACAGGGATGATCAGCCCCAGCATTTT.

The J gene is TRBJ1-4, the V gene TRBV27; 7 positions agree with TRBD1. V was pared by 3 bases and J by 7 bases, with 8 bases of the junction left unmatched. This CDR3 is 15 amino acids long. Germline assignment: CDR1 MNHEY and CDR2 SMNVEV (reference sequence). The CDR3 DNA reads TGTGCCAGCAGTTTTGTAGGGGGCGAGGGTGAAAAACTGTTTTTT. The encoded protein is CASSFVGGEGEKLFF.

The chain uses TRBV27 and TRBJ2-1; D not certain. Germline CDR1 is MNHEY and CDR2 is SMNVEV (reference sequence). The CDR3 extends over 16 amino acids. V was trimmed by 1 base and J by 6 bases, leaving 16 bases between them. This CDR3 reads CASSLWAPTDFNEQFF. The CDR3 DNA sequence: TGTGCCAGCAGTTTATGGGCTCCGACCGATTTCAATGAGCAGTTCTTC.

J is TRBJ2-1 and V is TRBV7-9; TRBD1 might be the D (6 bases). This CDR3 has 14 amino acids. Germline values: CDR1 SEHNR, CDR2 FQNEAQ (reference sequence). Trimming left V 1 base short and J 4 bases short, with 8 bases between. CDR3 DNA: TGTGCCAGCAGCTTAGAAGGACAGTACAATGAGCAGTTCTTC. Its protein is CASSLEGQYNEQFF.

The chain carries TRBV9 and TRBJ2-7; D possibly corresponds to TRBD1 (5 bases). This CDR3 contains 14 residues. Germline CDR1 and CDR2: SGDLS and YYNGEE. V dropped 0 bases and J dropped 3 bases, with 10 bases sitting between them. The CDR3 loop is CASSVDDRNYEQYF. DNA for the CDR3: TGTGCCAGCAGCGTAGATGACAGAAACTACGAGCAGTACTTC.

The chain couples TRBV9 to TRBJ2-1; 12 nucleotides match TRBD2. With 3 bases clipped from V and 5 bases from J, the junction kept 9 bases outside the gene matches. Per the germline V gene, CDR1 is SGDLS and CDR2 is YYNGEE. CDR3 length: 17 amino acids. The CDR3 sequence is CASSARLAGDLNNEQFF. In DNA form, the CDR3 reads TGTGCCAGCAGCGCCCGACTAGCGGGGGACCTCAACAATGAGCAGTTCTTC.

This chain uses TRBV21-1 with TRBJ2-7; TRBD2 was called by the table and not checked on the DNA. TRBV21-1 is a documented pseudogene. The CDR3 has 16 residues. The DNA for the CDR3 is TGTGCCAGCAGCATGTCTAGCGGGAGTGTAGCCTACGAGCAGTACTTC. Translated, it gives CASSMSSGSVAYEQYF.

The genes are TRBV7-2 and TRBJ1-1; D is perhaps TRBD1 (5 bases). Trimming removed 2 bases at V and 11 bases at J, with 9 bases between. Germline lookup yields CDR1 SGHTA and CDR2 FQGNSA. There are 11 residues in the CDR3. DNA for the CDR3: TGTGCCAGCAGCTTATTCAGGGTGGCTTTCTTT. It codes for CASSLFRVAFF.

The CDR3 nucleotides are TGTGCCAGCAGTTACTCCAGGGGGGCTCAGCCCCAGCATTTT. This translates into CASSYSRGAQPQHF. This sequence joins TRBV6-5 and TRBJ1-5; 7 bases are shared with TRBD1. V lost 0 bases, J lost 6 bases, and 2 bases stayed unmatched. Germline values: CDR1 MNHEY, CDR2 SVGAGI. This CDR3 contains 14 residues.

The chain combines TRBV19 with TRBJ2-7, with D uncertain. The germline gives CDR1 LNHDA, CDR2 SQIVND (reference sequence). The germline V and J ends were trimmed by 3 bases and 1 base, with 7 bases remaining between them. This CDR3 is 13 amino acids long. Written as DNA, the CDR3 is TGTGCCAGTAGTATTTACAAGTCCTACGAGCAGTACTTC. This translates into CASSIYKSYEQYF.

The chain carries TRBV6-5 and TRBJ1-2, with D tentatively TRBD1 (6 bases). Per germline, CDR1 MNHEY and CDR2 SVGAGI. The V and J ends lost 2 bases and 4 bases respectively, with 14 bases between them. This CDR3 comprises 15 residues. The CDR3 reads CASSYGNRASYGYTF. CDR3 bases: TGTGCCAGCAGTTACGGGAACAGGGCTTCCTATGGCTACACCTTC.

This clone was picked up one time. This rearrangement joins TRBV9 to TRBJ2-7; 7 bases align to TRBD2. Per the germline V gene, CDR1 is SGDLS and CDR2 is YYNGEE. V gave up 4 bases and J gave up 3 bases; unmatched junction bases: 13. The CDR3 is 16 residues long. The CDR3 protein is CASSPRFGREYYEQYF. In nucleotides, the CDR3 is TGTGCCAGCAGCCCCCGGTTTGGGCGGGAGTACTACGAGCAGTACTTC.

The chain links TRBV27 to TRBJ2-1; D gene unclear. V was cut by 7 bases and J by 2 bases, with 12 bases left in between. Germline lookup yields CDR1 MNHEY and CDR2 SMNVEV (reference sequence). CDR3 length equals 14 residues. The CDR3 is CASTQRGTYNEQFF. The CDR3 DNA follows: TGTGCCAGCACCCAGCGTGGAACCTACAATGAGCAGTTCTTC.

CDR3 in amino acids: CASNSQEVYNEQFF. The CDR3 bases are TGTGCCAGCAATTCCCAGGAGGTTTACAATGAGCAGTTCTTC. This sequence joins TRBV6-5 and TRBJ2-1, with D tentatively TRBD2 (5 bases). Germline CDR1 and CDR2: MNHEY and SVGAGI. The V end was cut by 7 bases, the J end by 4 bases, with 14 bases between. The CDR3 is 14 residues long.